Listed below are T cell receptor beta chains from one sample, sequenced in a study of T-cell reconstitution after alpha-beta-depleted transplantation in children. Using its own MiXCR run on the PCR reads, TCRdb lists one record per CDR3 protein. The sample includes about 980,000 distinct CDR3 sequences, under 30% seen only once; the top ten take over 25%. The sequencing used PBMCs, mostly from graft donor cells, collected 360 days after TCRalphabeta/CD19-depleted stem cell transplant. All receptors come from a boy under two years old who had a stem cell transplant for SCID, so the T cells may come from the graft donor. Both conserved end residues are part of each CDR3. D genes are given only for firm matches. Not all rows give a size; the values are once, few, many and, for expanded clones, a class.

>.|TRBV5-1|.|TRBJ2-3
CASSLVPRTSRASTDTQYF
TGCGCCAGCAGCTTGGTACCACGAACTAGCAGAGCTAGCACAGATACGCAGTATTTT
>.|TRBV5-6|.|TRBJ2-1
CASSPAGRKGNEQFF
TGTGCCAGCAGCCCCGCGGGGCGAAAGGGCAATGAGCAGTTCTTC
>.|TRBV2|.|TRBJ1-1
CASRIAGTANTEAFF
TGTGCCAGCAGGATTGCCGGGACGGCGAACACTGAAGCTTTCTTT
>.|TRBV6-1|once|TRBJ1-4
CASRRQGPTTNEKLFF
TGTGCCAGCAGACGTCAGGGCCCGACAACTAATGAAAAACTGTTTTTT
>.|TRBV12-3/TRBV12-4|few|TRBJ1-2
CASSEQGYGYTF
TGTGCCAGCAGCGAACAGGGCTATGGCTACACCTTC
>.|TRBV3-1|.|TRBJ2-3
CASSQAQVADTQYF
TGTGCCAGCAGCCAAGCCCAGGTGGCAGATACGCAGTATTTT
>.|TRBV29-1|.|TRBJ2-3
CSVVVGDTQYF
TGCAGCGTTGTAGTGGGTGATACGCAGTATTTT
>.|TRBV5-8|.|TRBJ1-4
CASSLIRGGKLFF
TGTGCCAGCAGCTTGATCCGGGGAGGGAAACTGTTTTTT
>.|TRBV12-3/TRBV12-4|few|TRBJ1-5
CASSFDQPQHF
TGTGCCAGCAGTTTCGATCAGCCCCAGCATTTT
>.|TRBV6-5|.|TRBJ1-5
CASSYVLRYGEDQPQHF
TGTGCCAGCAGTTACGTCCTTCGATACGGGGAGGATCAGCCCCAGCATTTT
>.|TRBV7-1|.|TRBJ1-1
CASSSLKGAFWGDTEAFF
TGTGCCAGCAGCTCGTTGAAAGGGGCATTTTGGGGTGACACTGAAGCTTTCTTT
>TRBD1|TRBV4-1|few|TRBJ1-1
CASNRAGQGNTEAFF
TGCGCCAGCAACCGAGCGGGACAGGGGAACACTGAAGCTTTCTTT
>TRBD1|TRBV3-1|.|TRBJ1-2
CASSQPGQGGYGYTF
TGTGCCAGCAGTCAGCCGGGACAGGGAGGCTATGGCTACACCTTC
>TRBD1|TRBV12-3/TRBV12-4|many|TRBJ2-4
CASSPGQGNIQYF
TGTGCCAGCAGTCCAGGACAGGGAAACATTCAGTACTTC
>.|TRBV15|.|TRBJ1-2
CATSRHRPGPTNYGYTF
TGTGCCACCAGCAGACACAGACCAGGTCCCACTAACTATGGCTACACCTTC
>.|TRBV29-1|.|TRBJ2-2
CSVEDRWTTGELFF
TGCAGCGTTGAAGATCGTTGGACAACCGGGGAGCTGTTTTTT
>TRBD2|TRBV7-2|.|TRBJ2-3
CATTRTSGTDTQYF
TGTGCCACCACACGGACTAGCGGGACAGATACGCAGTATTTT
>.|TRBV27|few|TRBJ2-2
CASSFSRVYGELFF
TGTGCCAGCAGTTTCAGCAGGGTCTACGGGGAGCTGTTTTTT
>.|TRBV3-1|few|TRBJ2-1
CASSQGSGMALNEQFF
TGTGCCAGCAGCCAAGGATCAGGGATGGCCTTAAATGAGCAGTTCTTC